These 7 T cell receptor beta chains came from one sample sequenced in a study of CD8 T cells in Susac syndrome. The RNA input was 0.5 to 1 ug, and it was reverse transcribed with random hexamers. MiXCR was run by TCRdb on the immunoSEQ multiplex PCR reads, yielding one entry per CDR3 protein. The sample comprises approximately 270,000 distinct CDR3 sequences, approximately 92% of which are singletons, and 0.06% to 0.08% rests with the top ten. The sequenced sample consisted of CD4+ T cells from PBMCs. The receptors here all came from a human donor with multiple sclerosis.

The chain links TRBV5-1 to TRBJ1-1; no clear D. CDR3 length: 13 residues. Germline values: CDR1 SGHRS, CDR2 YFSETQ. Deletions cut 4 bases from V and 0 bases from J, with 7 bases between. CDR3 nucleotides: TGCGCCAGCAGCATAAACATGAACACTGAAGCTTTCTTT. It codes for CASSINMNTEAFF.

The chain links TRBV6-5 to TRBJ2-5; 14 positions agree with TRBD2. The CDR3 runs to 17 residues. The J segment lost 5 bases and the V segment lost 6 bases, leaving 11 bases of the junction unmatched. Germline CDR1 and CDR2: MNHEY and SVGAGI. CDR3 protein: CASRYGLAGGAEETQYF. DNA of the CDR3: TGTGCCAGCAGATACGGACTAGCGGGGGGTGCCGAGGAGACCCAGTACTTC.

This clonotype occurred a few times. V is TRBV6-5 and J is TRBJ2-7; maybe TRBD2 (6 bases). Germline V gene data show CDR1 as MNHEY and CDR2 as SVGAGI. The CDR3 runs 13 residues. V shed 4 bases and J shed 3 bases, with 10 bases lying between them. The CDR3 protein is CASSSLADYEQYV. The CDR3 coding sequence is TGTGCCAGCAGTTCCTTAGCGGACTACGAGCAGTACGTC.

This clonotype has only one observation. The chain joins TRBV18 to TRBJ2-7, with D maybe TRBD2 (6 bases). The CDR3 spans 15 residues. Germline CDR1 KGHSH, CDR2 LQKENI. Trimming took off 3 bases at V and 5 bases at J, with 17 bases between the two ends. The CDR3 protein is CASSPTGVGANEQYF. The CDR3 nucleotides are TGTGCCAGCTCACCCACGGGGGTAGGGGCCAACGAGCAGTACTTC.

J is TRBJ2-5 and V is TRBV6-6; tentatively, D is TRBD2 (6 bases). The CDR3 has 14 residues. V lost 5 bases to trimming and J lost 5 bases, with 15 bases between them. Germline V CDR1 and CDR2: MNHNY, SVGAGI (reference sequence). Here the CDR3 DNA reads TGTGCCAGCAGTCCCCTGGGGGGTTGGGAGACCCAGTACTTC. Translation: CASSPLGGWETQYF.

V usage is TRBV10-2 and J usage is TRBJ2-6; 11 positions agree with TRBD1. J lost 4 bases, V lost 8 bases, and 13 bases had no gene match. Looked up from germline, CDR1 is WSHSY and CDR2 is SAAADI. The CDR3 is 18 amino acids. The chain's CDR3 is CASAPTGQGVVGANVLTF. The CDR3 nucleotides read TGCGCCAGCGCCCCAACGGGACAGGGGGTCGTGGGGGCCAACGTCCTGACTTTC.

This clonotype was recorded a few times. This chain connects TRBV29-1 to TRBJ1-1, with a tentative D call TRBD1 (5 bases). The CDR3 is 11 residues long. Germline V gives CDR1 SQVTM, CDR2 ANQGSEA. V lost 6 bases, J lost 1 base, and 6 bases lay in between. DNA for the CDR3: TGCAGCGTCGGACAGAACACTGAAGCTTTCTTT. Protein: CSVGQNTEAFF.